This is a list of T cell receptor beta chains from one sample in a study of shared clonotypes between healthy human individuals. Using immunoSEQ multiplex PCR, the repertoire was profiled, and TCRdb retains in-frame clones only, with some absent. The data hold approximately 810,000 clones, with 80% to 95% observed a single time. Sequenced material: naive CD8+ T cells sorted from blood. The receptors here all came from a young man in good health. The CDR3 runs from the conserved cysteine through the conserved F or W. The D gene is left open where the match is weak.

>TRBV28|TRBD2|TRBJ2-5
CASTRDYKETQYF
TGTGCCAGCACCCGGGACTATAAGGAGACCCAGTACTTC
>TRBV7-3|TRBD2|TRBJ2-3
CASSLTISGRATDTQYF
TGTGCCAGCAGCTTAACTATTAGCGGGAGGGCAACAGATACGCAGTATTTT
>TRBV11-2|-|TRBJ2-7
CASSLGGLLSYEQYF
TGTGCCAGCAGCTTAGGTGGACTCCTCTCCTACGAGCAGTACTTC
>TRBV4-3|TRBD2|TRBJ2-3
CASSQDGTSGRGDTQYF
TGCGCCAGCAGCCAAGATGGGACTAGCGGGAGGGGAGATACGCAGTATTTT
>TRBV19|-|TRBJ2-1
CASGRTPGGYNEQFF
TGTGCCAGTGGTCGGACGCCCGGAGGGTACAATGAGCAGTTCTTC
>TRBV5-3|TRBD2|TRBJ2-2
CARSPGLAGGPTGGELFF
TGTGCCAGAAGTCCCGGACTAGCGGGAGGGCCAACAGGCGGGGAGCTGTTTTTT
>TRBV30|-|TRBJ2-5
CAWERGYGRKETQYF
TGTGCCTGGGAAAGAGGGTACGGTCGCAAAGAGACCCAGTACTTC
>TRBV9|TRBD2|TRBJ2-7
CASSQTTSGKYEQYF
TGTGCCAGCAGCCAGACGACTAGCGGCAAATACGAGCAGTACTTC
>TRBV27|TRBD2|TRBJ2-1
CASSPLAGEYNEQFF
TGTGCCAGCAGTCCACTAGCGGGAGAGTACAATGAGCAGTTCTTC
>TRBV7-2|TRBD1|TRBJ1-1
CASSLLSGGNTEAFF
TGTGCCAGCAGCTTACTTTCAGGGGGTAACACTGAAGCTTTCTTT
>TRBV14|-|TRBJ2-7
CASSQDGDIDEQYF
TGTGCCAGCAGCCAAGATGGGGATATCGACGAGCAGTACTTC
>TRBV7-9|-|TRBJ1-1
CASSSSTEAFF
TGTGCCAGCAGCTCTTCCACTGAAGCTTTCTTT
>TRBV19|TRBD1|TRBJ2-3
CASSGQANTDTQYF
TGTGCCAGTAGCGGACAGGCGAACACAGATACGCAGTATTTT
>TRBV30|TRBD2|TRBJ2-7
CAWSGGGLEQYF
TGTGCCTGGAGTGGGGGAGGGCTCGAGCAGTACTTC
>TRBV29-1|-|TRBJ2-1
CSVVRGQRNNEQFF
TGCAGCGTTGTGCGGGGTCAACGAAACAATGAGCAGTTCTTC
>TRBV9|-|TRBJ2-7
CASSVELSGYEQYF
TGTGCCAGCAGCGTAGAACTATCCGGCTACGAGCAGTACTTC